This TCR beta chain is from a study of T-cell memory formation after mild COVID-19. Study context: In these data, TCR clusters were largely donor specific.

MiXCR was run by TCRdb on the 5' RACE reads, yielding one entry per CDR3 protein. Among tens of thousands of distinct CDR3 sequences listed, approximately 12% were seen once. The germline V gene has CDR1 SQVTM and CDR2 ANQGSEA. Trimming left V 5 bases short and J 3 bases short, with 9 bases between. CDR3 size: 12 residues. There are many counts of this clonotype. Sequenced sample: PBMCs or a T cell subset sorted from them (not recorded which). The gene calls are TRBV29-1 and TRBJ2-3; possible D gene TRBD1, 5 bases. The sequence derives from an adult woman who had mild COVID-19 (a few samples of this study predate the infection). Cell type and time point are not known. The CDR3 region is CSVKRGTDTQYF. As DNA, the CDR3 is TGCAGCGTTAAAAGGGGAACAGATACGCAGTATTTT.